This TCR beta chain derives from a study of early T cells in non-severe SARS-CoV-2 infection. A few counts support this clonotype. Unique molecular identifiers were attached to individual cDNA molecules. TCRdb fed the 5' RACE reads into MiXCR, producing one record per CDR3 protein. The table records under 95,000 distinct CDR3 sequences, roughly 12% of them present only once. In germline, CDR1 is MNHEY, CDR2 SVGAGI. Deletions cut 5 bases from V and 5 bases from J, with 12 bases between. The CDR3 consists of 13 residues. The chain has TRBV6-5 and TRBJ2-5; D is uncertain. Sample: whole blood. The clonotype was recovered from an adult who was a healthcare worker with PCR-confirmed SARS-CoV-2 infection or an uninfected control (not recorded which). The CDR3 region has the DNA TGTGCCAGCAGTAACCGGCCGTATGAGACCCAGTACTTC. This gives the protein CASSNRPYETQYF.